The entry below describes one TCR beta chain. Recruits, aged about 18 to 89 years, lived in 25 or so US areas. Donors of Cohort 3 who recovered were those that had two negative PCRs, clearance, or symptom resolution. The entry originates in a study of blood T cell repertoires in COVID-19. About the study: Acute-phase and convalescent COVID-19 samples originated in the United States, Italy and Spain.

In the original analysis: Using reference gene primer amplification, nucleated cell counts were estimated. Clones were sequenced by immunoSEQ multiplex PCR, and TCRdb holds only the in-frame ones, with some missing. That table is the source of V, J and clone size, and D and trimming were worked out from the DNA. The sample holds about 130,000 clones; 80% to 90% are singletons and the top ten take 2% to 2.5%. The CDR3 extends over 14 amino acids. Trimming took 2 bases from V and 5 from J; bases not matched to a gene: 4. Per germline, CDR1 SGHRS and CDR2 YFSETQ. The chain employs TRBV5-1 and TRBJ2-3; 8 bases fit TRBD1. This TCR came from a woman between 45 and 60 years old who had recovered from COVID-19. The specimen sequenced was PBMCs or T cells enriched from blood (not recorded which). The CDR3 DNA reads as TGCGCCAGCAGCTTAGGTACAGGGGGAGATACGCAGTATTTT. Its translation: CASSLGTGGDTQYF.